Reported below is one T cell receptor beta chain. This sample is part of a study of shared clonotypes between healthy human individuals. Study-level information: CD8 memory received one plate per donor, CD8 naive two, CD4 memory three and CD4 naive three.

All donors were healthy HIV-negative adults lacking recent acute infections or vaccinations. CD4+ cell separation produced CD45RA+ naive and CD45RA-negative memory subsets. This CDR3 region has 15 residues. CDR1 and CDR2 from the germline V gene are MNHEY and SVGAGI. J was trimmed by 5 bases and V by 6 bases; bases with no gene match: 9. Sequenced by immunoSEQ multiplex PCR; TCRdb stores in-frame clones only, minus some. The sample includes roughly 2,500,000 clones, 90% to 95% seen only once; the top ten take 0.36%. The chain combines TRBV6-5 with TRBJ1-5; TRBD1 aligns across 8 bases. This TCR was recovered from a man between 18 and 35 years old in good health. Some clones in this sample may be carry-over from other donors' samples. The sample was naive CD4+ T cells from PBMCs. The sample's subset: CD45RA+ positively selected. The CDR3 here is CASSLGTGRHQPQHF. In nucleotides, the CDR3 is TGTGCCAGCAGCCTCGGGACAGGCAGGCATCAGCCCCAGCATTTT.